These 2 T cell receptor beta chains were all obtained from the same sample, sequenced in a study of blood T cells in healthy people across ages. A second PCR, run for about 6 to 11 cycles, used a sample-barcoded 5' primer plus a J-beta primer mix. TCRdb re-called the 5' RACE reads through MiXCR, storing one row per CDR3 protein. Seen here are approximately 680,000 distinct CDR3 sequences, roughly 32% observed once, and the top ten hold 15%. Sequenced input: blood. These receptors were obtained from a woman older than 75 in good health.

This clonotype was counted at least ten times. V and J are TRBV24-1 and TRBJ2-3; 9 bases match TRBD2. This CDR3 has 16 residues. Unmatched junction bases numbered 3, after V lost 2 bases and J lost 1 base. Germline V lookup: CDR1 KGHDR, CDR2 SFDVKD. CDR3 residues: CATSDSSGGRTDTQYF. The CDR3 DNA reads TGTGCCACCAGTGATTCGAGCGGGGGGCGCACAGATACGCAGTATTTT.

This clonotype was seen more than once but under ten times. Given a much more abundant clone one base away, this may be a read error. The rearrangement links TRBV28 to TRBJ2-5; D ambiguous. The germline V gene has CDR1 MDHEN and CDR2 SYDVKM. V shed 3 bases and J shed 11 bases, with 13 bases lying between them. This CDR3 is 12 amino acids long. CDR3 DNA sequence: TGTGCCAGCAGTTTGTTGGCCAATGAGCAGTACTTC. Protein product: CASSLLANEQYF. Filled out from reference TRBV28 and TRBJ2-5, the complete variable domain reads DVKVTQSSRYLVKRTGEKVFLECVQDMDHENMFWYRQDPGLGLRLIYFSYDVKMKEKGDIPEGYSVSREKKERFSLILESASTNQTSMYLCASSLLANEQYFGPGTRLLVL.